This T cell receptor beta chain was identified in a study of T-cell memory formation after mild COVID-19. Each CDR3 protein is one row after TCRdb ran MiXCR on the 5' RACE reads. The sample includes roughly 99,000 distinct CDR3 sequences, 13% to 15% of them seen just once. From germline, CDR1 is MGHRA and CDR2 YSYEKL. The germline V and J ends were trimmed by 4 bases and 4 bases, with 13 bases remaining between them. The CDR3 consists of 15 residues. Sequences were obtained from PBMCs or a T cell subset sorted from them (not recorded which). The genes are TRBV4-1 and TRBJ2-2, with D possibly TRBD1 on 6 matching bases. This receptor was identified in a man aged 18 to 30 who had mild COVID-19 (a few samples of this study predate the infection). Cell type and time point are not known. The DNA for the CDR3 is TGCGCCAGCAGCCCTCGGGACACTCCCACCGGGGAGCTGTTTTTT. It specifies CASSPRDTPTGELFF.